The 17 T cell receptor beta chains below come from one sample, sequenced in a study of cytomegalovirus exposure and HLA in healthy donors (dated by TCRdb to about 2017). Library method: the immunoSEQ multiplex PCR assay. For the multiplex PCR, a mixture combining 60 forward primers for TCR Vbeta segments and 13 reverse primers for TCR Jbeta segments was used. TCRdb took this table from immuneACCESS and kept in-frame rearrangements with V and J called. Such tables lack part of the clones; where checked against another copy, unresolved V genes explain under half of the gap, and the rest is unexplained. In this sample the table shows over 100,000 clones, over 60% of which occur a single time. The top ten constitute roughly 1.8% of the sample. The sequenced sample consisted of PBMCs. The receptors derive from a female donor in good health and CMV-seropositive.

V and J are TRBV7-2 and TRBJ2-5, with TRBD1 matching 8 bases. The DNA end is more similar to TRBJ2-7, so the J call may be wrong. The CDR3 covers 14 residues. Germline V gene lookup returns CDR1 SGHTA and CDR2 FQGNSA. The CDR3 protein is CASSTDRGAYEQYF. CDR3 DNA: TGTGCCAGCAGCACAGACAGGGGCGCCTACGAGCAGTACTTC.

The V gene is TRBV19, the J gene TRBJ1-5, with TRBD1 matching 10 bases. V dropped 6 bases and J dropped 5; count of bases not matched to a gene: 7. Germline CDR1 is LNHDA and CDR2 is SQIVND (reference sequence). The CDR3 length is 15 residues. As DNA, the CDR3 is TGTGCCAGTAGCAACACCGGGACAGGGGATCAGCCCCAGCATTTT. Amino acid sequence: CASSNTGTGDQPQHF.

This sequence joins TRBV7-3 and TRBJ2-2; TRBD2 matches 11 bases. CDR3 length: 17 amino acids. The J segment lost 0 bases and the V segment lost 4 bases, leaving 4 bases of the junction unmatched. Germline values: CDR1 SGHTA, CDR2 FQGTGA. CDR3: CASSCRGLAANTGELFF. Here the CDR3 DNA reads TGTGCCAGCAGCTGCCGGGGACTAGCGGCGAACACCGGGGAGCTGTTTTTT.

This rearrangement joins TRBV19 to TRBJ1-5; 7 positions agree with TRBD1. The J segment lost 4 bases and the V segment lost 6 bases, leaving 3 bases of the junction unmatched. The CDR3 is 13 residues long. Germline loops: CDR1 LNHDA, CDR2 SQIVND (reference sequence). The CDR3 bases are TGTGCCAGTAGGGGACAGTCTAATCAGCCCCAGCATTTT. Translating it yields CASRGQSNQPQHF.

The gene calls are TRBV9 and TRBJ1-4, with D uncertain. The CDR3 sequence is 14 residues long. Germline CDR1 reads SGDLS; CDR2 reads YYNGEE. The V and J ends lost 4 bases and 7 bases respectively, with 14 bases between them. CDR3: CASSLAGGTEKLFF. The CDR3 DNA reads as TGTGCCAGCAGCCTAGCTGGCGGTACTGAAAAACTGTTTTTT. The full variable domain, its missing parts supplied by reference TRBV9 and TRBJ1-4, is DSGVTQTPKHLITATGQRVTLRCSPRSGDLSVYWYQQSLDQGLQFLIQYYNGEERAKGNILERFSAQQFPDLHSELNLSSLELGDSALYFCASSLAGGTEKLFFGSGTQLSVL.

J is TRBJ2-7 and V is TRBV12-2; the table gives TRBD2 as D, unverified against the DNA. TRBV12-2 is given as a pseudogene. The CDR3 contains 15 residues. The CDR3 here is CASRLEDYRSYEQYF. The DNA for the CDR3 is TGTGCAAGTCGCTTAGAGGACTACCGATCCTACGAGCAGTACTTC.

This sequence joins TRBV6-4 and TRBJ2-2, with 7 bases that match TRBD1. The germline V gene has CDR1 MRHNA and CDR2 SNTAGT. The length of the CDR3 is 13 residues. Losses at the gene ends were 10 bases for V and 0 bases for J; bases not matched to a gene: 2. In nucleotides, the CDR3 is TGTGCCACGGGACAGTCGAACACCGGGGAGCTGTTTTTT. Translated, it gives CATGQSNTGELFF.

This clone has just a few counts. This chain links TRBV5-1 with TRBJ1-1; no reliable D call. The CDR3 is 15 residues long. V gave up 7 bases and J gave up 1 base, with 17 bases separating them. Germline assignment: CDR1 SGHRS and CDR2 YFSETQ. CDR3 coding DNA: TGCGCCAGCCAAACCGGGAAACAAACGAACACTGAAGCTTTCTTT. Amino acid sequence: CASQTGKQTNTEAFF.

This sequence joins TRBV19 and TRBJ1-5, with 7 nucleotides matching TRBD1. Germline V gene lookup returns CDR1 LNHDA and CDR2 SQIVND (reference sequence). CDR3 length equals 16 residues. After removal of 5 bases from V and 4 bases from J, the junction contained 11 bases not matched to a gene. The CDR3 here is CASSDSRAGGNQPQHF. The CDR3 DNA reads as TGTGCCAGTAGTGATTCCCGGGCAGGGGGAAATCAGCCCCAGCATTTT.

The chain carries TRBV11-2 and TRBJ2-7; D possibly corresponds to TRBD2 (5 bases). The CDR3 has 14 amino acids. CDR1 SGHAT and CDR2 FQNNGV come from the germline V gene. With 4 bases removed from V and 2 bases from J, the gap between germline ends came to 12 bases. CDR3 sequence reads: CASSSTTWTYEQYF. The CDR3 DNA sequence: TGTGCCAGCAGCTCGACTACTTGGACCTACGAGCAGTACTTC.

This clone appeared a few times. This chain connects TRBV5-6 to TRBJ1-3, with a possible D match to TRBD1 (6 bases). The CDR3 spans 14 residues. V was trimmed by 4 bases and J by 4 bases, leaving 12 bases between them. Germline CDR1 SGHDT, CDR2 YYEEEE. This CDR3 is CASSQTTGGNTIYF. CDR3 coding DNA: TGTGCCAGCAGCCAAACTACAGGGGGAAACACCATATATTTT.

This chain uses TRBV5-1 with TRBJ2-1, with 10 bases fitting TRBD2. V lost 5 bases, J lost 8 bases, and 7 bases stayed unmatched. Germline V gene lookup returns CDR1 SGHRS and CDR2 YFSETQ. The CDR3 extends over 14 amino acids. CDR3 nucleotides: TGCGCCAGCAGGGCTAGCGGGAGTGTCGATGAGCAGTTCTTC. Its protein is CASRASGSVDEQFF.

This chain joins TRBV6-1 and TRBJ1-5; D is uncertain. V was cut by 3 bases and J by 3 bases, with 12 bases left in between. Germline CDR1 MNHNS, CDR2 SASEGT. There are 15 residues in the CDR3. DNA of the CDR3: TGTGCCAGCAGTGATAGAGGAAAGTACAATCAGCCCCAGCATTTT. It yields the protein CASSDRGKYNQPQHF.

The V gene is TRBV27, the J gene TRBJ2-3, with TRBD2 identical over 7 bases. Germline V CDR1 and CDR2: MNHEY, SMNVEV (reference sequence). There are 15 residues in the CDR3. The junction had 5 bases not matched to a gene; V was cut back by 2 bases and J by 3 bases. Here the CDR3 reads CASSLGGRGTDTQYF. As DNA, the CDR3 is TGTGCCAGCAGTTTAGGCGGGAGAGGTACAGATACGCAGTATTTT.

V is TRBV6-1 and J is TRBJ2-1; the match to TRBD2 covers 7 bases. With 6 bases clipped from V and 4 bases from J, the junction kept 9 bases outside the gene matches. The germline CDR1 and CDR2 sequences are MNHNS and SASEGT. The CDR3 has 15 amino acids. CDR3 DNA: TGTGCCAGCAGGGCAACAAGCGGGAAATACAATGAGCAGTTCTTC. It yields the protein CASRATSGKYNEQFF.

The chain has TRBV19 and TRBJ2-7, with D tentatively TRBD2 (6 bases). The CDR3 sequence is 15 residues long. In germline, CDR1 is LNHDA, CDR2 SQIVND (reference sequence). The V gene lost 7 bases and the J gene lost 2 bases, with 18 bases spanning the gap. In nucleotides, the CDR3 is TGTGCCAGTAAACCAGGAGGAGGGGTGGCCTACGAGCAGTACTTC. Its protein product is CASKPGGGVAYEQYF.

This chain links TRBV2 with TRBJ2-5; maybe TRBD2 (6 bases). Looked up from germline, CDR1 is SNHLY and CDR2 is FYNNEI. The CDR3 totals 14 residues. V lost 5 bases and J 2 bases, leaving 12 bases between the germline ends. CDR3 DNA: TGTGCCAGCAGTCCGGACTATTCACAAGAGACCCAGTACTTC. It translates to CASSPDYSQETQYF. The entire variable domain, with the rest obtained from reference TRBV2 and TRBJ2-5, is as follows: EPEVTQTPSHQVTQMGQEVILRCVPISNHLYFYWYRQILGQKVEFLVSFYNNEISEKSEIFDDQFSVERPDGSNFTLKIRSTKLEDSAMYFCASSPDYSQETQYFGPGTRLLVL.